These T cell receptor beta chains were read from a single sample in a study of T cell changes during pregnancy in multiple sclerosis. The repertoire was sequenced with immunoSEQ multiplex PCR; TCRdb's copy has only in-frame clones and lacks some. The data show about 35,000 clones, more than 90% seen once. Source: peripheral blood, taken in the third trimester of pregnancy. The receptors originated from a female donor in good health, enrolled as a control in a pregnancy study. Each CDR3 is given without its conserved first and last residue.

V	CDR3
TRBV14	ASSQESGFNNSPLH
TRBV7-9	ASSVRDTYQPQH
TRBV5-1	ASSLRSGGTDTQY
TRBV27	ASSIPPYWGQSYNSPLH
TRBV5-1	ASSLEGTAYQPQH
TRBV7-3	ASSLTASLEQF
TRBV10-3	AISAGTGTDTQY
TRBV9	ASSVVAGGPGELF
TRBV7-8	ASSSRTSGHEQF
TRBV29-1	SVLNRDRGDGYT
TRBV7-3	ASSLTGTGGIAGYT
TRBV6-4	ASSGSSGRDEQF
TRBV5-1	ASSSSSYEQY
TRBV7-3	ASSFDSSGQTQY
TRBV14	ASSPDRVASSYNSPLH
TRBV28	ASPSGGNKPEAF
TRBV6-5	ASNRGGEDTQY
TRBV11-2	ASSSTGGPDTQY
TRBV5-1	ASSLAGTGNGYT
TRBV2	ASRPGAVPYNEQF
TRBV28	ASSFGTSGNEQF
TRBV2	ASRPRGTGTDTQY
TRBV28	ASSLFGEYYGYT
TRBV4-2	ASSQRDKVFYGYT
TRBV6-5	ASSYEQGILYGYT
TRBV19	ASEANRDRGYGYT
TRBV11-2	ASTPSGGFSGNTIY
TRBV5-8	ASSPGDRGNQPQH
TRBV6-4	ASSGTAGEPNNEQF
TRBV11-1	ASSPDRGWTDTQY
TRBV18	ASSPPTPQAY
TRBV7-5	ARSLEGRGPYEQY
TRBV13	ASSPGLLNTGELF
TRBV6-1	ASSIRGTEAF
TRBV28	ASSPGRGPHTEAF
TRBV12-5	ASAPGQSSSPLH
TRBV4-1	ASSQGHLGLSPVDTQY
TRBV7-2	ASTPEVADQETQY
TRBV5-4	ASSIGDRAQETQY
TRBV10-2	ASRPTGGYTEAF
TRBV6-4	ASSDGTSTDTQY
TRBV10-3	AHKGDNTGELF
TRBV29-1	SARDRGRYEQY
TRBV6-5	ASSYLSLRTQETQY